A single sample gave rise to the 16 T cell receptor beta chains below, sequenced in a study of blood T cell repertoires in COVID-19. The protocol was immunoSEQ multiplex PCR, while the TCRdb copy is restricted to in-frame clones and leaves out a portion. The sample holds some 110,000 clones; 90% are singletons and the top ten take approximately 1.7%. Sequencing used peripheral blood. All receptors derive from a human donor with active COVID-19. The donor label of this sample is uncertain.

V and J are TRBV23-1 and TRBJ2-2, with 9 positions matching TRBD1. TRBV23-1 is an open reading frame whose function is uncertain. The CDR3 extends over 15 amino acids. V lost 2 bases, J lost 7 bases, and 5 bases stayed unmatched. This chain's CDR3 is CASSQGTGCVGELFF. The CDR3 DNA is TGCGCCAGCAGTCAAGGGACAGGGTGTGTCGGGGAGCTGTTTTTT.

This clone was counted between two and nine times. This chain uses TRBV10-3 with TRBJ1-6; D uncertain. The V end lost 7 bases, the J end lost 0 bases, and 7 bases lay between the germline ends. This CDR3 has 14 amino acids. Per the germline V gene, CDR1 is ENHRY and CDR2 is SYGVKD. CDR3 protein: CAITSGSYNSPLHF. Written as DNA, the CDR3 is TGTGCCATCACCTCCGGCTCCTATAATTCACCCCTCCACTTT.

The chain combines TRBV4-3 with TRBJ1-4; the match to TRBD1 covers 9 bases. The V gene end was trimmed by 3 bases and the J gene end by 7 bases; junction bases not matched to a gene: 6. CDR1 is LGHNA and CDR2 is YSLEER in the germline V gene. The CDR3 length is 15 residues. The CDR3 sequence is CASSQTTGGGEKLFF. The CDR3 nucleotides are TGCGCCAGCAGCCAGACAACAGGGGGCGGTGAAAAACTGTTTTTT.

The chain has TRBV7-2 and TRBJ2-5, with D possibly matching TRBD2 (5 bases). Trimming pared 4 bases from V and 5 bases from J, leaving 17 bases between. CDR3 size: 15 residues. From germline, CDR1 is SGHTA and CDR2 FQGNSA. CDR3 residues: CASSSTRVLGETQYF. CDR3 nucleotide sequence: TGTGCCAGCAGCTCGACGCGGGTCCTTGGGGAGACCCAGTACTTC.

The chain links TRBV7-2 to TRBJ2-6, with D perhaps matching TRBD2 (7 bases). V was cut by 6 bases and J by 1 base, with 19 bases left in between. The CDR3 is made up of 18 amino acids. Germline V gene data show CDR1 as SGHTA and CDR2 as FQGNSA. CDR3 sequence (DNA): TGTGCCAGCAGTGCGTGGGGGGGGCGCCGATCTGGGGCCAACGTCCTGACTTTC. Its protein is CASSAWGGRRSGANVLTF.

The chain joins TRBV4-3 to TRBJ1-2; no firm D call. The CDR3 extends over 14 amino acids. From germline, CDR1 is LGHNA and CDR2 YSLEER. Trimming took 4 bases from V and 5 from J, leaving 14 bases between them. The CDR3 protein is CASSPSLSLYGYTF. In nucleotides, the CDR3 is TGCGCCAGCAGCCCTAGTTTGTCCCTTTATGGCTACACCTTC.

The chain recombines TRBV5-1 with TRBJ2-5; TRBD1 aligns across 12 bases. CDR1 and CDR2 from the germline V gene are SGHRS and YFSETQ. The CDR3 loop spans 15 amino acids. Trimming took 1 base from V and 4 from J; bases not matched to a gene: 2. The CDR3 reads CASSLRDRGPETQYF. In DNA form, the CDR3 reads TGCGCCAGCAGCTTGCGGGACAGGGGGCCAGAGACCCAGTACTTC.

CDR3 loop: CASTGHVSYNSPLHF. The CDR3 DNA follows: TGTGCCAGCACAGGGCATGTCTCCTATAATTCACCCCTCCACTTT. The rearrangement links TRBV28 to TRBJ1-6, with D possibly matching TRBD1 (5 bases). Trimming left V 7 bases short and J 0 bases short, with 10 bases between. The germline gives CDR1 MDHEN, CDR2 SYDVKM. CDR3 length equals 15 residues. Variable domain in full (rest from reference TRBV28 and TRBJ1-6): DVKVTQSSRYLVKRTGEKVFLECVQDMDHENMFWYRQDPGLGLRLIYFSYDVKMKEKGDIPEGYSVSREKKERFSLILESASTNQTSMYLCASTGHVSYNSPLHFGNGTRLTVT.

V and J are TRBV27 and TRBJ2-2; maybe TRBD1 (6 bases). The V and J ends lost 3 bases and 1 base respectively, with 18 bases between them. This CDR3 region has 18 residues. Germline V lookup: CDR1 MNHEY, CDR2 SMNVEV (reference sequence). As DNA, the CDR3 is TGTGCCAGCAGTTTCGTGTTAACAGGGATGAGGAACACCGGGGAGCTGTTTTTT. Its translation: CASSFVLTGMRNTGELFF.

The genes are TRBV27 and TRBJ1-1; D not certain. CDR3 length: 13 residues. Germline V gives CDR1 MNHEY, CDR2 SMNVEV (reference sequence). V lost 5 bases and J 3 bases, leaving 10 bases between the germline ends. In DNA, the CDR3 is TGTGCCAGCAGTGAGAGAGGTCACACTGAAGCTTTCTTT. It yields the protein CASSERGHTEAFF.

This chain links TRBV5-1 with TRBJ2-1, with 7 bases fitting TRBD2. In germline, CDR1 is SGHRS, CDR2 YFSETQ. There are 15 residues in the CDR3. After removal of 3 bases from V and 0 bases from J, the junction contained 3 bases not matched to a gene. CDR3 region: CASSSAGFSYNEQFF. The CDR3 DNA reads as TGCGCCAGCAGCTCAGCGGGGTTCTCCTACAATGAGCAGTTCTTC.

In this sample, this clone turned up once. CDR3 nucleotide sequence: TGTGCCAGCAGCCAGCTAGCGGGGGGTCCCCAAGAGACCCAGTACTTC. Its protein is CASSQLAGGPQETQYF. The rearrangement uses TRBV3-1 (or the pseudogene TRBV3-2) and TRBJ2-5; 11 bases are a match to TRBD2. J gave up 1 base and V 3 bases, and 4 bases lay outside the gene matches. The CDR3 consists of 16 residues. Germline values: CDR1 LGHDT, CDR2 YNNKEL (reference sequence).

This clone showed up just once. The CDR3 DNA follows: TGTGCCAGCAGTTCTCCAAGGGGAGGGGGACAGCCCCAGCATTTT. This encodes CASSSPRGGGQPQHF. This chain connects TRBV28 to TRBJ1-5; weak D call: TRBD1 (6 bases). The V gene's germline CDR1 is MDHEN and CDR2 SYDVKM. This CDR3 has 15 residues. Trimming removed 4 bases at V and 7 bases at J, with 17 bases between.

The CDR3 here is CASSLRGDEQFF. CDR3 nucleotides: TGTGCCAGCAGCCTCAGGGGGGATGAGCAGTTCTTC. V gene TRBV7-6 combines with J gene TRBJ2-1, with D possibly being TRBD1 (7 bases). The V gene's germline CDR1 is SGHVS and CDR2 FNYEAQ. Trimming took 5 bases from V and 8 from J, leaving 10 bases between them. The CDR3 runs 12 residues.

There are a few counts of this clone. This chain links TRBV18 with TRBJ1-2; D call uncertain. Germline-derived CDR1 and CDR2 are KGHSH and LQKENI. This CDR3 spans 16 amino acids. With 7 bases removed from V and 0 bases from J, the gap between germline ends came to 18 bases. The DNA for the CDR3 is TGTGCCAGCTACCGGGGTGCGAGCGGAGCTAACTATGGCTACACCTTC. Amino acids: CASYRGASGANYGYTF.

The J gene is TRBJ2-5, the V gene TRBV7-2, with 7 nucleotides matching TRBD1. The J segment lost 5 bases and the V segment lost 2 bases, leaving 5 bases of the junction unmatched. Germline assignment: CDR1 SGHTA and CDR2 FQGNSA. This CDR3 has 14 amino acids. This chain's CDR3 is CASSLQGVGETQYF. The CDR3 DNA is TGTGCCAGCAGCTTACAGGGGGTCGGTGAGACCCAGTACTTC.